These 10 T cell receptor beta chains were sequenced from one sample in a study of cytomegalovirus exposure and HLA in healthy donors listed by TCRdb under 2017. Libraries were built with the immunoSEQ multiplex PCR assay. The multiplex PCR relied on a mix of 60 forward primers for TCR Vbeta segments and 13 reverse primers for TCR Jbeta segments. Entries here come from immuneACCESS through TCRdb and include only in-frame sequences with V and J called. Some clones fail to appear in such tables; in the studies checked, an unresolved V gene covers under half of the shortfall, and the cause of the remainder is unknown. A total of approximately 110,000 clones appear in this sample, 75% of them only once. The ten largest account for 1.3% of the sample. Specimen: PBMCs. These receptors all stem from a man between 40 and 49 years old in good health and CMV-seronegative.

The chain uses TRBV27 and TRBJ2-5; 11 bases are shared with TRBD1. Trimming took 5 bases from V and 5 from J; bases not matched to a gene: 7. This CDR3 contains 15 residues. Per germline, CDR1 MNHEY and CDR2 SMNVEV (reference sequence). CDR3 DNA sequence: TGTGCCAGCAGTGGAGGGACAGGGGGTTTTGAGACCCAGTACTTC. Translating gives CASSGGTGGFETQYF.

This clone was observed a handful of times. V gene TRBV2 combines with J gene TRBJ2-3; 7 bases fit TRBD2. CDR1 is SNHLY, CDR2 FYNNEI, per germline. This CDR3 has 16 amino acids. V was clipped by 2 bases and J by 0 bases; unmatched bases: 5. The CDR3, as DNA: TGTGCCAGCAGTGAATGGGGGGGTTGGAGCACAGATACGCAGTATTTT. This gives the protein CASSEWGGWSTDTQYF.

The chain combines TRBV6-5 with TRBJ2-7, with D perhaps TRBD1 (6 bases). CDR3 length: 14 residues. Trimming cost V 0 bases and J 1 base, with 7 bases left between them. Germline-derived CDR1 and CDR2 are MNHEY and SVGAGI. The CDR3 DNA reads as TGTGCCAGCAGTTACTCACAGGGTTCCTACGAGCAGTACTTC. Amino acids: CASSYSQGSYEQYF.

The chain has TRBV29-1 and TRBJ2-1; 7 bases are a match to TRBD2. The CDR3 length is 15 residues. V was pared by 4 bases and J by 5 bases, with 11 bases of the junction left unmatched. CDR1 SQVTM and CDR2 ANQGSEA come from the germline V gene. The CDR3 loop is CSVVGAGAGNNEQFF. Here the CDR3 DNA reads TGCAGCGTTGTAGGGGCGGGAGCTGGGAACAATGAGCAGTTCTTC.

This rearrangement joins TRBV12-5 to TRBJ1-1; TRBD1 matches 7 bases. With 4 bases clipped from V and 0 bases from J, the junction kept 2 bases outside the gene matches. The CDR3 totals 14 residues. Germline V lookup: CDR1 LGHNT, CDR2 FRNRAP. The CDR3 region has the DNA TGTGCTAGTGGTTCCACAGGGGTGAACACTGAAGCTTTCTTT. Amino acid sequence: CASGSTGVNTEAFF.

This clone was seen a few times. This chain uses TRBV14 with TRBJ1-4, with D tentatively TRBD1 (5 bases). The CDR3 loop spans 15 amino acids. Germline V gene sequence: CDR1 SGHDN, CDR2 FVKESK. V was cut by 5 bases and J by 3 bases, with 13 bases left in between. DNA for the CDR3: TGTGCCAGCAGCGCATCAGGGTTACCTAATGAAAAACTGTTTTTT. Its protein product is CASSASGLPNEKLFF.

J is TRBJ2-1 and V is TRBV6-5, with D possibly being TRBD2 (6 bases). The V gene's germline CDR1 is MNHEY and CDR2 SVGAGI. The CDR3 is 15 residues long. V was clipped by 7 bases and J by 2 bases, with 15 bases between them. The CDR3 region has the DNA TGTGCCAGCAAGATCAGCGCGGGGACCTACAATGAGCAGTTCTTC. This encodes CASKISAGTYNEQFF.

In its sample, this clone was seen a few times. This chain joins TRBV6-1 and TRBJ1-5; possible D gene TRBD1, 5 bases. Germline V gene sequence: CDR1 MNHNS, CDR2 SASEGT. V was shortened by 2 bases and J by 6 bases, with 11 bases between the two germline ends. This CDR3 spans 14 amino acids. DNA for the CDR3: TGTGCCAGCAGTGAATCGGGGGGAGGTCAGCCCCAGCATTTT. It encodes CASSESGGGQPQHF.

The rearrangement joins TRBV19 to TRBJ1-6, with D possibly TRBD1 on 6 matching bases. Trimming shortened V by 7 bases and J by 7 bases, and 17 bases separated the two germline ends. This CDR3 has 15 residues. Germline V lookup: CDR1 LNHDA, CDR2 SQIVND (reference sequence). The CDR3 DNA sequence: TGTGCCAGTACCCCATTCGGGGGGCTGAATTCACCCCTCCACTTT. It encodes CASTPFGGLNSPLHF.

V usage is TRBV2 and J usage is TRBJ1-3, with TRBD1 identical over 9 bases. Germline trimming cut 5 bases from V and 0 bases from J; bases unmatched to any gene: 2. The CDR3 runs 15 residues. CDR1 SNHLY and CDR2 FYNNEI come from the germline V gene. CDR3: CASSLQGASGNTIYF. The CDR3 DNA follows: TGTGCCAGCAGTTTACAGGGGGCCTCTGGAAACACCATATATTTT. The variable domain in full, with the rest retrieved from reference TRBV2 and TRBJ1-3, is EPEVTQTPSHQVTQMGQEVILRCVPISNHLYFYWYRQILGQKVEFLVSFYNNEISEKSEIFDDQFSVERPDGSNFTLKIRSTKLEDSAMYFCASSLQGASGNTIYFGEGSWLTVV.